The next 10 T cell receptor beta chains were all read from a single sample in a study of a mutant IDH1 vaccine in newly diagnosed glioma. Produced via immunoSEQ multiplex PCR; TCRdb's table is partial and in-frame only. Of 85,000 to 100,000 clones detected, roughly 90% appear once; the ten largest clones hold approximately 0.58%. Time point: baseline, week 1 (first vaccination visit). Described treatment: pre-vaccination baseline after standard-of-care therapy. Sequenced material: PBMCs, taken from a glioma patient treated with radiotherapy, temozolomide or both. The receptors were gathered from a woman between 50 and 59 years old with glioma.

The V gene is TRBV30, the J gene TRBJ2-7; tentative D call: TRBD2 (6 bases). Deletions cut 3 bases from V and 2 bases from J, with 26 bases between. CDR1 and CDR2 (germline): GTSNPN, SVGIG (reference sequence). The CDR3 runs 18 residues. CDR3 sequence (DNA): TGTGCCTGGAGCGACCCCTCCGGAGGGACCTCTGGGGCCTACGAGCAGTACTTC. Encoded protein: CAWSDPSGGTSGAYEQYF.

The chain recombines TRBV11-2 with TRBJ2-7; 10 bases agree with TRBD2. The CDR3 loop spans 14 amino acids. V shed 5 bases and J 3 bases; nucleotides not matched to a gene: 4. Germline-derived CDR1 and CDR2 are SGHAT and FQNNGV. In DNA, the CDR3 is TGTGCCAGCAGCCACGGGACTAGCGTCTACGAGCAGTACTTC. Translated: CASSHGTSVYEQYF.

On this clone: The sample has other DNA sequences that encode this CDR3 too. Here the CDR3 DNA reads TGTGCCAGCGACAGGGACTTCGCCCTTAGCACAGATACGCAGTATTTT. Residues: CASDRDFALSTDTQYF. The gene calls are TRBV2 and TRBJ2-3, with a possible D match to TRBD1 (7 bases). The CDR3 totals 16 residues. Per the germline V gene, CDR1 is SNHLY and CDR2 is FYNNEI. The ends were cut back, 8 bases at V and 0 bases at J, with 18 bases in the middle.

The rearrangement joins TRBV2 to TRBJ2-1, with 9 bases aligning to TRBD2. CDR1 and CDR2 from the germline V gene are SNHLY and FYNNEI. The CDR3 sequence is 13 residues long. J gave up 7 bases and V 3 bases, and 1 base lay outside the gene matches. CDR3 loop: CASSDSGSNEQFF. The CDR3 DNA reads as TGTGCCAGCAGTGATAGCGGGAGTAATGAGCAGTTCTTC.

V gene TRBV27 combines with J gene TRBJ2-7; the D gene is possibly TRBD1 (7 bases). CDR3 length: 13 residues. V gave up 4 bases and J gave up 2 bases, with 9 bases separating them. From germline, CDR1 is MNHEY and CDR2 SMNVEV (reference sequence). The CDR3 spells CASSWRGPYEQYF. In DNA form, the CDR3 reads TGTGCCAGCAGTTGGAGGGGGCCCTACGAGCAGTACTTC.

This rearrangement joins TRBV30 to TRBJ1-2; 8 bases are a match to TRBD1. J gave up 4 bases and V 7 bases, and 8 bases lay outside the gene matches. The length of the CDR3 is 13 residues. From germline, CDR1 is GTSNPN and CDR2 SVGIG (reference sequence). CDR3 residues: CASRQGLGYGYTF. CDR3 coding DNA: TGTGCCTCCCGACAGGGGCTAGGCTATGGCTACACCTTC.

The chain is built from TRBV6-1 and TRBJ2-1; D might be TRBD1 (6 bases). Germline V lookup: CDR1 MNHNS, CDR2 SASEGT. CDR3 size: 15 residues. The V and J ends lost 4 bases and 4 bases respectively, with 14 bases between them. The CDR3 sequence: CASSVQGQRYNEQFF. Written as DNA, the CDR3 is TGTGCCAGCAGTGTACAGGGCCAAAGGTACAATGAGCAGTTCTTC.

This sequence joins TRBV5-4 and TRBJ2-7, with D unclear. Trimming cost V 4 bases and J 1 base, with 21 bases left between them. Per the germline V gene, CDR1 is SGHNT and CDR2 is YYREEE (reference sequence). This CDR3 comprises 17 residues. CDR3 amino acids: CASSVPFDGRESYEQYF. CDR3 DNA: TGTGCCAGCAGCGTACCTTTCGACGGCCGCGAGTCCTACGAGCAGTACTTC. Based on the CDR3 plus reference TRBV5-4 and TRBJ2-7, the full variable domain is ETGVTQSPTHLIKTRGQQVTLRCSSQSGHNTVSWYQQALGQGPQFIFQYYREEENGRGNFPPRFSGLQFPNYSSELNVNALELDDSALYLCASSVPFDGRESYEQYFGPGTRLTVT.

This sequence joins TRBV5-6 and TRBJ2-4; no clear D. Germline CDR1 and CDR2: SGHDT and YYEEEE. The length of the CDR3 is 14 residues. The V end was cut by 0 bases, the J end by 0 bases, with 4 bases between. The CDR3 reads CASSLGLAKNIQYF. The CDR3 bases are TGTGCCAGCAGCTTGGGTCTAGCCAAAAACATTCAGTACTTC. The whole variable domain, remainder taken from reference TRBV5-6 and TRBJ2-4, is DAGVTQSPTHLIKTRGQQVTLRCSPKSGHDTVSWYQQALGQGPQFIFQYYEEEERQRGNFPDRFSGHQFPNYSSELNVNALLLGDSALYLCASSLGLAKNIQYFGAGTRLSVL.

This rearrangement joins TRBV5-6 to TRBJ2-7; 7 bases are shared with TRBD1. V shed 4 bases, J shed 7 bases, and the junction held 11 bases outside the gene matches. The CDR3 length is 14 residues. Germline assignment: CDR1 SGHDT and CDR2 YYEEEE. Written as DNA, the CDR3 is TGTGCCAGCAGCCCGACAGGGATGGAGTGGGAGCAGTACTTC. Translating gives CASSPTGMEWEQYF.